These 20 T cell receptor beta chains were all obtained from the same sample, sequenced in a study of shared clonotypes between healthy human individuals. The protocol was immunoSEQ multiplex PCR, while the TCRdb copy is restricted to in-frame clones and leaves out a portion. The data contain about 2.5 million clones, around 90% of them singletons. Sequenced sample: naive CD4+ T cells from PBMCs. Documented subset: CD45RA+ positively selected. The receptors were sampled from a man between 18 and 29 years old in good health. Some clones in this sample may be carry-over from other donors' samples.

The chain employs TRBV28 and TRBJ1-6; D perhaps matches TRBD1 (5 bases). Germline lookup yields CDR1 MDHEN and CDR2 SYDVKM. The CDR3 is 15 amino acids. The V end lost 3 bases, the J end lost 4 bases, and 10 bases lay between the germline ends. The CDR3 loop reads CASSFPGQYNSPLHF. Here the CDR3 DNA reads TGTGCCAGCAGTTTCCCAGGGCAGTATAATTCACCCCTCCACTTT.

Concerning this clone: The sample has other DNA sequences that encode this CDR3 too. This chain joins TRBV11-2 and TRBJ2-7; 12 bases fit TRBD2. V lost 4 bases to trimming and J lost 2 bases; unmatched junction nucleotides: 6. The CDR3 length is 16 residues. CDR1 and CDR2 (germline): SGHAT, FQNNGV. The CDR3 region has the DNA TGTGCCAGCAGCTACCGCCGGACTAGCGGGACCTACGAGCAGTACTTC. It is translated as CASSYRRTSGTYEQYF.

The chain carries TRBV6-4 and TRBJ1-6; no clear D gene. Between the trimmed V and J ends, which lost 5 bases and 7 bases, there was a span of 9 bases. Per germline, CDR1 MRHNA and CDR2 SNTAGT. The CDR3 runs to 13 residues. CDR3 loop: CASSTFRNSPLHF. In nucleotides, the CDR3 is TGTGCCAGCAGTACCTTTAGGAATTCACCCCTCCACTTT.

As concerns this clone: The sample holds other DNA sequences that translate to the same CDR3. The J gene is TRBJ1-1, the V gene TRBV28; D is ambiguous. The germline gives CDR1 MDHEN, CDR2 SYDVKM. The CDR3 covers 15 residues. Trimming took 2 bases from V and 0 from J, leaving 10 bases between them. The chain's CDR3 is CASSLGGVMNTEAFF. Here the CDR3 DNA reads TGTGCCAGCAGTTTAGGTGGAGTCATGAACACTGAAGCTTTCTTT.

This chain links TRBV7-8 with TRBJ2-7, with D maybe TRBD2 (5 bases). V lost 5 bases, J lost 0 bases, and 11 bases lay in between. Per germline, CDR1 SGHVS and CDR2 FQNEAQ. The CDR3 totals 14 residues. The chain's CDR3 is CASSPRAPSYEQYF. CDR3 bases: TGTGCCAGCAGCCCGCGGGCTCCCTCCTACGAGCAGTACTTC.

The table lists this clone with a count of one. The J gene is TRBJ1-1, the V gene TRBV29-1; unclear D gene. The CDR3 spans 14 residues. The germline CDR1 and CDR2 sequences are SQVTM and ANQGSEA. V lost 4 bases, J lost 1 base, and 13 bases lay in between. The CDR3 bases are TGCAGCGTTGTTCCTGACATCCCGAACACTGAAGCTTTCTTT. Translating gives CSVVPDIPNTEAFF.

With respect to this clone: The identical CDR3 is also encoded by other nucleotide sequences in the sample. This chain connects TRBV7-2 to TRBJ1-4, with unresolved D. V dropped 3 bases and J dropped 8 bases, with 7 bases sitting between them. Germline lookup yields CDR1 SGHTA and CDR2 FQGNSA. The CDR3 extends over 12 amino acids. The CDR3 sequence is CASSLPNEKLFF. The CDR3 DNA reads as TGTGCCAGCAGCTTGCCAAACGAAAAACTGTTTTTT. Drawing the rest from reference TRBV7-2 and TRBJ1-4, the complete variable domain is GAGVSQSPSNKVTEKGKDVELRCDPISGHTALYWYRQSLGQGLEFLIYFQGNSAPDKSGLPSDRFSAERTGGSVSTLTIQRTQQEDSAVYLCASSLPNEKLFFGSGTQLSVL.

J is TRBJ1-2 and V is TRBV6-5; D call uncertain. Trimming removed 6 bases from V and 6 bases from J, with 8 bases in between. The CDR3 loop spans 11 amino acids. Per the germline V gene, CDR1 is MNHEY and CDR2 is SVGAGI. For the CDR3, the DNA is TGTGCCAGCAGGACCCGTGATGGCTACACCTTC. Translating gives CASRTRDGYTF.

The chain carries TRBV18 and TRBJ1-1, with no clear D. With 2 bases removed from V and 2 bases from J, the gap between germline ends came to 12 bases. Per germline, CDR1 KGHSH and CDR2 LQKENI. CDR3 size: 15 residues. The CDR3 sequence: CASSPAGQINTEAFF. CDR3 nucleotide sequence: TGTGCCAGCTCACCAGCAGGCCAAATTAACACTGAAGCTTTCTTT.

Points on this clone: Other DNA sequences in this sample translate to the same CDR3. The chain uses TRBV6-1 and TRBJ2-7; D uncertain. CDR3 length: 11 residues. The germline gives CDR1 MNHNS, CDR2 SASEGT. The V end lost 1 base, the J end lost 4 bases, and 2 bases lay between the germline ends. CDR3 in amino acids: CASSEGYEQYF. The DNA for the CDR3 is TGTGCCAGCAGTGAAGGTTACGAGCAGTACTTC.

This rearrangement joins TRBV11-2 to TRBJ1-2; 9 bases are shared with TRBD1. Germline V gene sequence: CDR1 SGHAT, CDR2 FQNNGV. This CDR3 contains 15 residues. With 1 base clipped from V and 4 bases from J, the junction kept 4 bases outside the gene matches. The DNA for the CDR3 is TGTGCCAGCAGCTTAGGGGGGACAGGGCCCTATGGCTACACCTTC. Protein: CASSLGGTGPYGYTF. The full variable domain, its missing parts supplied by reference TRBV11-2 and TRBJ1-2, is EAGVAQSPRYKIIEKRQSVAFWCNPISGHATLYWYQQILGQGPKLLIQFQNNGVVDDSQLPKDRFSAERLKGVDSTLKIQPAKLEDSAVYLCASSLGGTGPYGYTFGSGTRLTVV.

This chain links TRBV29-1 with TRBJ2-7; unclear D gene. There are 12 residues in the CDR3. Trimming removed 6 bases from V and 2 bases from J, with 11 bases in between. From germline, CDR1 is SQVTM and CDR2 ANQGSEA. The CDR3 loop is CSVTAITYEQYF. The CDR3 nucleotides read TGCAGCGTCACAGCAATAACCTACGAGCAGTACTTC.

This clone was picked up one time. The genes are TRBV6-1 and TRBJ2-1; D may be TRBD1 (6 bases). Between the trimmed V and J ends, which lost 6 bases and 9 bases, there was a span of 18 bases. The CDR3 spans 14 residues. The germline gives CDR1 MNHNS, CDR2 SASEGT. The CDR3 spells CASRSGQGTSEQFF. The DNA of the CDR3 is TGTGCCAGCAGGTCGGGACAAGGTACAAGTGAGCAGTTCTTC.

V and J are TRBV7-2 and TRBJ2-3; D is perhaps TRBD2 (6 bases). The germline V gene encodes CDR1 SGHTA and CDR2 FQGNSA. This CDR3 spans 15 amino acids. Trimming took off 6 bases at V and 2 bases at J, with 15 bases between the two ends. The CDR3 region is CASRQPGLVTDTQYF. The CDR3 DNA follows: TGTGCCAGCAGGCAACCGGGACTCGTCACAGATACGCAGTATTTT.

The chain recombines TRBV7-4 with TRBJ2-4; 7 bases match TRBD2. Trimming cost V 1 base and J 1 base; bases outside gene matches: 16. Germline CDR1 is SGHVT and CDR2 is SQSDAQ. The CDR3 contains 20 residues. This CDR3 is CASSLVVWLADEGAKNIQYF. The DNA for the CDR3 is TGTGCCAGCAGCTTAGTAGTCTGGCTAGCGGACGAGGGGGCCAAAAACATTCAGTACTTC.

The chain recombines TRBV18 with TRBJ2-7, with TRBD1 matching 7 bases. The junction had 7 bases not matched to a gene; V was cut back by 2 bases and J by 3 bases. The CDR3 covers 15 residues. The germline V gene has CDR1 KGHSH and CDR2 LQKENI. The CDR3 region is CASSPTRGQHYEQYF. The DNA for the CDR3 is TGTGCCAGCTCACCAACACGGGGACAGCACTACGAGCAGTACTTC.

The chain uses TRBV28 and TRBJ1-4, with D unresolved. Between the trimmed V and J ends, which lost 6 bases and 4 bases, there was a span of 18 bases. Germline V gives CDR1 MDHEN, CDR2 SYDVKM. The CDR3 extends over 16 amino acids. The CDR3 here is CASSSAPGGGNEKLFF. DNA of the CDR3: TGTGCCAGCAGCTCCGCCCCGGGAGGTGGTAATGAAAAACTGTTTTTT.

The chain joins TRBV27 to TRBJ2-1; D is possibly TRBD2 (6 bases). The V gene lost 5 bases and the J gene lost 5 bases, with 16 bases spanning the gap. From germline, CDR1 is MNHEY and CDR2 SMNVEV (reference sequence). The CDR3 runs to 15 residues. CDR3 coding DNA: TGTGCCAGCAGTCAGCCGGGACTCCTTAACAATGAGCAGTTCTTC. As protein: CASSQPGLLNNEQFF.

The chain recombines TRBV19 with TRBJ2-2; D may match TRBD1 or TRBD2 (5 bases each). Germline CDR1 is LNHDA and CDR2 is SQIVND (reference sequence). CDR3 length equals 15 residues. Trimming removed 7 bases at V and 2 bases at J, with 14 bases between. The CDR3 DNA follows: TGTGCCAGTAAGACCGGGACCCTAAACACCGGGGAGCTGTTTTTT. As protein: CASKTGTLNTGELFF.

The rearrangement joins TRBV5-1 to TRBJ1-1, with D unresolved. Germline values: CDR1 SGHRS, CDR2 YFSETQ. There are 15 residues in the CDR3. Trimming shortened V by 2 bases and J by 4 bases, and 15 bases separated the two germline ends. The CDR3 spells CASSLLSQPGTEAFF. The CDR3 coding sequence is TGCGCCAGCAGCTTATTATCGCAACCCGGCACTGAAGCTTTCTTT. Supplemented by reference TRBV5-1 and TRBJ1-1, the full variable domain reads KAGVTQTPRYLIKTRGQQVTLSCSPISGHRSVSWYQQTPGQGLQFLFEYFSETQRNKGNFPGRFSGRQFSNSRSEMNVSTLELGDSALYLCASSLLSQPGTEAFFGQGTRLTVV.